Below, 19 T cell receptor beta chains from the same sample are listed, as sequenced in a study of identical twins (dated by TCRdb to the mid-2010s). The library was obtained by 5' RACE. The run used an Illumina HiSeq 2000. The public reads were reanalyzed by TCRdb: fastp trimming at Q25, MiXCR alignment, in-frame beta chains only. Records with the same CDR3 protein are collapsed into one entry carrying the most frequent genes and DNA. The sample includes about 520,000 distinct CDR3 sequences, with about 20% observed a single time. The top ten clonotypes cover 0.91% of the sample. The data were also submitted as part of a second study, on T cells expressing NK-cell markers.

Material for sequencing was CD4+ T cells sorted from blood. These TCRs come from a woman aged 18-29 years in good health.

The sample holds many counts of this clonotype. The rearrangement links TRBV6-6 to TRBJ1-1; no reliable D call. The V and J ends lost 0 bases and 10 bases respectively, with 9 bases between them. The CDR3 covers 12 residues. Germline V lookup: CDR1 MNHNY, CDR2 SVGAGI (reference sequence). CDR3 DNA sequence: TGTGCCAGCAGTTACTCGGCAGCGGCAGCTTTCTTT. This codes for CASSYSAAAAFF.

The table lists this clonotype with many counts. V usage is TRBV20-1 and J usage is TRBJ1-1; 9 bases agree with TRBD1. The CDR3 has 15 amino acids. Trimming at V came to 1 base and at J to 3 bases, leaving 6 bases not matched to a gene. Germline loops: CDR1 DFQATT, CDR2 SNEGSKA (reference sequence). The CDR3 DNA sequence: TGCAGTGCTAGAGGAAATAGACAGGGGGACACTGAAGCTTTCTTT. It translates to CSARGNRQGDTEAFF.

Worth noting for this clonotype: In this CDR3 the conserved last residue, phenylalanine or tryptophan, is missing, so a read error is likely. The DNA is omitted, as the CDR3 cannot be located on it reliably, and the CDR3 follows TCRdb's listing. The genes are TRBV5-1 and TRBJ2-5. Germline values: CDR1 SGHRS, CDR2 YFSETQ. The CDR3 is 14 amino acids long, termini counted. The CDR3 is CASSLRPLRETQCC.

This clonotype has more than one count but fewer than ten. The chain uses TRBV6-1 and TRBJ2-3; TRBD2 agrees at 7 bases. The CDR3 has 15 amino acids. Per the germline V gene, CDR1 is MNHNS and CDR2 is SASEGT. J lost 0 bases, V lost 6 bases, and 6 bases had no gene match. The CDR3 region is CASSPDGGSTDTQYF. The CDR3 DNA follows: TGTGCCAGCAGCCCCGACGGGGGGAGCACAGATACGCAGTATTTT.

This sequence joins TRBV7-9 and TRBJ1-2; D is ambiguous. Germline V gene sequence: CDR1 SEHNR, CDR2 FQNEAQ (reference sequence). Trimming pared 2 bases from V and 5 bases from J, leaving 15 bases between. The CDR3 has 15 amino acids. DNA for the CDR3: TGTGCCAGCAGCTTAAGAACAGAGAACTTGTATGGCTACACCTTC. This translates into CASSLRTENLYGYTF.

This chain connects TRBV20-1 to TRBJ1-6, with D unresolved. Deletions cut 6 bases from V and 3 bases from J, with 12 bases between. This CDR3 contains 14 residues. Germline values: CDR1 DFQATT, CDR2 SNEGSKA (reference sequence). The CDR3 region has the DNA TGCAGTGCCACGACCGCTAACTATAATTCACCCCTCCACTTT. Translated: CSATTANYNSPLHF.

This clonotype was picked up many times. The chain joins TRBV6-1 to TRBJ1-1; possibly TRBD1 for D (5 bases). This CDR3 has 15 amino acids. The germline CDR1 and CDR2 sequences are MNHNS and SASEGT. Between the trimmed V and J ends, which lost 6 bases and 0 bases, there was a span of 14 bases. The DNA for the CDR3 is TGTGCCAGCAGGTCGACAGACCGCTTGAACACTGAAGCTTTCTTT. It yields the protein CASRSTDRLNTEAFF.

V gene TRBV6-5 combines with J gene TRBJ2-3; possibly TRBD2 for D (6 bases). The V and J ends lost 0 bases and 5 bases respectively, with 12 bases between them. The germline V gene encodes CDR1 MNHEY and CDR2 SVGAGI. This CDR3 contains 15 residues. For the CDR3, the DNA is TGTGCCAGCAGTTACTCGGAGGGCCGGGTAGATACGCAGTATTTT. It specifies CASSYSEGRVDTQYF.

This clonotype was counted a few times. The CDR3 reads CASSVGAGGETDTQYF. The DNA of the CDR3 is TGTGCCAGCAGCGTTGGAGCGGGGGGTGAAACAGATACGCAGTATTTT. This rearrangement joins TRBV9 to TRBJ2-3, with 9 positions matching TRBD2. This CDR3 contains 16 residues. Germline trimming cut 2 bases from V and 3 bases from J; bases unmatched to any gene: 7. Germline loops: CDR1 SGDLS, CDR2 YYNGEE.

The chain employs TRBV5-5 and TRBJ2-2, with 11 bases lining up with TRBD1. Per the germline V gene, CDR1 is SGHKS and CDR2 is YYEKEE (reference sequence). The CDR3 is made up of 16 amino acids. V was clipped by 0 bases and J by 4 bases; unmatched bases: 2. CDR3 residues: CASSLEGQGGTGELFF. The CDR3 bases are TGTGCCAGCAGCTTGGAGGGACAGGGGGGCACCGGGGAGCTGTTTTTT.

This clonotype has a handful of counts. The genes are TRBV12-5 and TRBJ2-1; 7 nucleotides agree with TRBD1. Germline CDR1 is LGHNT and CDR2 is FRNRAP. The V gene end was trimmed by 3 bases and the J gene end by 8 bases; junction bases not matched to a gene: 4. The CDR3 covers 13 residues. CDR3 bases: TGTGCTAGTGGTTTAACAGGGGTGGATGAGCAGTTCTTC. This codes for CASGLTGVDEQFF. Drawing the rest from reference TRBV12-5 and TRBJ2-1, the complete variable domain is DARVTQTPRHKVTEMGQEVTMRCQPILGHNTVFWYRQTMMQGLELLAYFRNRAPLDDSGMPKDRFSAEMPDATLATLKIQPSEPRDSAVYFCASGLTGVDEQFFGPGTRLTVL.

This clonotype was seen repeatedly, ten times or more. CDR3 protein: CASSSGLSSYEQYF. The CDR3 nucleotides are TGTGCCAGCAGTTCGGGATTATCCTCCTACGAGCAGTACTTC. The V and J genes are TRBV12-3 or TRBV12-4 and TRBJ2-7; a possible D gene is TRBD2 (5 bases). Trimming pared 4 bases from V and 0 bases from J, leaving 10 bases between. The CDR3 has 14 amino acids.

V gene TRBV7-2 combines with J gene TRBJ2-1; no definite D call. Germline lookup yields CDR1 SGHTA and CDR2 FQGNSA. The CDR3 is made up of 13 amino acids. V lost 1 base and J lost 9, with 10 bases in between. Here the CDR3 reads CASSLGGSLEQFF. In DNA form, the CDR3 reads TGTGCCAGCAGCTTAGGAGGTAGCCTTGAGCAGTTCTTC. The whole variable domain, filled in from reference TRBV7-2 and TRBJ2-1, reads GAGVSQSPSNKVTEKGKDVELRCDPISGHTALYWYRQSLGQGLEFLIYFQGNSAPDKSGLPSDRFSAERTGGSVSTLTIQRTQQEDSAVYLCASSLGGSLEQFFGPGTRLTVL.

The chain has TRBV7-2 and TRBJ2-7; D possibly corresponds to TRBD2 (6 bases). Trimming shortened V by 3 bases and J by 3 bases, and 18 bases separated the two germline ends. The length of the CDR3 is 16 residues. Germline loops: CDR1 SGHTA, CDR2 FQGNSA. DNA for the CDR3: TGTGCCAGCAGCTTCTCCGGGACGGGAGTATTCTACGAGCAGTACTTC. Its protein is CASSFSGTGVFYEQYF. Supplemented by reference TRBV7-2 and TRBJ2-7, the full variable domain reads GAGVSQSPSNKVTEKGKDVELRCDPISGHTALYWYRQSLGQGLEFLIYFQGNSAPDKSGLPSDRFSAERTGGSVSTLTIQRTQQEDSAVYLCASSFSGTGVFYEQYFGPGTRLTVT.

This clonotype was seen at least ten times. The CDR3 protein is CASSRTSGSGQFF. The DNA of the CDR3 is TGTGCCAGCAGCCGTACATCGGGTTCCGGGCAGTTCTTC. This rearrangement joins TRBV7-9 to TRBJ2-1; D gene unclear. V was trimmed by 5 bases and J by 12 bases, leaving 17 bases between them. There are 13 residues in the CDR3. Germline lookup yields CDR1 SEHNR and CDR2 FQNEAQ (reference sequence).

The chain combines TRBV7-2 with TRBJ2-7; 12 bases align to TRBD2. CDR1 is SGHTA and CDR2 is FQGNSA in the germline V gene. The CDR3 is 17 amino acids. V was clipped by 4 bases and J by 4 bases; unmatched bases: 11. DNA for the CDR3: TGTGCCAGCAGCTCGGGGGGGTCTAGCGGGAGGGTGTACGAGCAGTACTTC. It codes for CASSSGGSSGRVYEQYF.

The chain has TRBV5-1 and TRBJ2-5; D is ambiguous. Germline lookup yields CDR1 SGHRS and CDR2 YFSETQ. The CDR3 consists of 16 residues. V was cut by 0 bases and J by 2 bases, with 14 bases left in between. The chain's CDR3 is CASSLVGVLRQETQYF. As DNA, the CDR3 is TGCGCCAGCAGCTTGGTTGGGGTGCTCAGACAAGAGACCCAGTACTTC. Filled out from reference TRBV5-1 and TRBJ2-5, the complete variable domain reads KAGVTQTPRYLIKTRGQQVTLSCSPISGHRSVSWYQQTPGQGLQFLFEYFSETQRNKGNFPGRFSGRQFSNSRSEMNVSTLELGDSALYLCASSLVGVLRQETQYFGPGTRLLVL.

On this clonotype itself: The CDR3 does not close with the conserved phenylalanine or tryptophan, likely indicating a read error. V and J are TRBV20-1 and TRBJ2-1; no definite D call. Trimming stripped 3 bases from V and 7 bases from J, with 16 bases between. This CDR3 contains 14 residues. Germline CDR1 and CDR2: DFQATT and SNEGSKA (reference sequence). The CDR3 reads CSARANTVRNEQFL. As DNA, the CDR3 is TGCAGTGCTAGGGCCAACACCGTTCGGAATGAGCAGTTCTTG.

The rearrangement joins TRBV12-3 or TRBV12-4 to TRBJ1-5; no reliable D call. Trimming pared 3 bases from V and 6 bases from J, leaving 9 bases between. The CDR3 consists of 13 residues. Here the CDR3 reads CASSFRVLQPQHF. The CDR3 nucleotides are TGTGCCAGCAGTTTTAGGGTGCTTCAGCCCCAGCATTTT.